The clone carrying this TCR beta chain was picked up a small number of times. Its matching antigen is unknown. The data were taken from a study of T-cell reconstitution after alpha-beta-depleted transplantation in children. Study results and limitations: Reports say that about two months after transplant, the alpha-beta T cells came out of several hundred graft clones that had expanded. Certain patients had high TCRbeta diversity at day 60, and it came from recipient T cells and thymic progenitors that survived. T-cell numbers and diversity, one year after transplant, stemmed largely from T cells that were newly produced.

The TCRbeta library incorporated unique molecular identifiers. TCRdb analysed the PCR reads with MiXCR anew, one entry per CDR3 protein. The sample holds 700,000 to 950,000 distinct CDR3 sequences; 15% to 20% are singletons and the top ten take around 5%. This specimen consisted of PBMCs, mostly from graft donor cells, obtained 360 days after TCRalphabeta/CD19-depleted stem cell transplant. This receptor was identified in a male patient between 10 and 17 years old who had a stem cell transplant for acute lymphoblastic leukemia, so the T cells may come from the graft donor.

CDR3 DNA: TGTGCCACGAGAGGGATAGGGGCGGTCAATGAGCAGTTCTTC. The encoded protein is CATRGIGAVNEQFF. V and J are TRBV18 and TRBJ2-1; D possibly matches TRBD1 or TRBD2 (5 bases each). Germline lookup yields CDR1 KGHSH and CDR2 LQKENI. The CDR3 loop spans 14 amino acids. Trimming took 10 bases from V and 6 from J, leaving 19 bases between them. Full variable domain (missing parts from reference TRBV18 and TRBJ2-1): NAGVMQNPRHLVRRRGQEARLRCSPMKGHSHVYWYRQLPEEGLKFMVYLQKENIIDESGMPKERFSAEFPKEGPSILRIQQVVRGDSAAYFCATRGIGAVNEQFFGPGTRLTVL.